What follows are 6 T cell receptor beta chains derived from one specimen sequenced in a study of T cells in Graves' hyperthyroidism and ophthalmopathy (dated by TCRdb to the late 2010s). The library was made by multiplex PCR. Sequencing was carried out with an Illumina HiSeq 2000. TCR beta CDR3 regions were amplified from RNA transcripts. A first-round RT-PCR of the TCR CDR3 used the HTBI primer set with the Qiagen OneStep RT-PCR kit. TCRdb trimmed the raw reads at Q25, called clones with MiXCR and kept productive beta chains. Identical CDR3 proteins give one entry, which carries the most common genes and DNA. Recorded for this sample are about 700,000 distinct CDR3 sequences; 14% of them occurred a single time. The top ten clones comprise roughly 10% of the sample. The sample was blood. These receptors were taken from a woman aged 18-29 years with Graves' hyperthyroidism.

There are many counts of this clonotype. This chain joins TRBV11-2 and TRBJ2-7; the match to TRBD2 covers 10 bases. Germline CDR1 reads SGHAT; CDR2 reads FQNNGV. V shed 5 bases and J 3 bases; nucleotides not matched to a gene: 4. The length of the CDR3 is 14 residues. The CDR3 nucleotides are TGTGCCAGCAGCATTAGCGGGAGGCTCTACGAGCAGTACTTC. Its translation: CASSISGRLYEQYF.

Concerning this clonotype itself: One end of the junction fails to match germline, which may point to a read error. This rearrangement joins TRBV2 to TRBJ1-4, with TRBD1 as a possible D gene (6 bases). The CDR3 runs 16 residues. Germline V lookup: CDR1 SNHLY, CDR2 FYNNEI. CDR3 nucleotide sequence: TGTGCCAGCAGTGATCCCGCAGGGGTTACTAATGAAAAACTGGTTTTT. Its protein product is CASSDPAGVTNEKLVF.

This clonotype was picked up many times. The chain links TRBV28 to TRBJ2-7; 8 nucleotides agree with TRBD2. Trimming removed 6 bases from V and 3 bases from J; junction bases left unmatched: 4. The CDR3 consists of 13 residues. CDR1 and CDR2 from the germline V gene are MDHEN and SYDVKM. The CDR3 DNA follows: TGTGCCAGCAGACCGGGAGGGCTCTACGAGCAGTACTTC. Translating gives CASRPGGLYEQYF.

This clonotype was counted ten times or more. The chain carries TRBV7-8 and TRBJ2-3; 11 bases are shared with TRBD2. V gave up 7 bases and J gave up 3 bases; unmatched junction bases: 3. Per the germline V gene, CDR1 is SGHVS and CDR2 is FQNEAQ. This CDR3 region has 14 residues. The CDR3 loop reads CASTRLAGTDTQYF. As DNA, the CDR3 is TGTGCCAGCACAAGACTAGCGGGGACAGATACGCAGTATTTT.

The table lists this clonotype with many counts. V is TRBV7-2 and J is TRBJ2-7; 8 bases agree with TRBD2. The CDR3 has 14 amino acids. CDR1 and CDR2 (germline): SGHTA, FQGNSA. The V segment lost 3 bases and the J segment 3 bases; nucleotides outside the gene matches: 4. CDR3 DNA: TGTGCCAGCAGCTTGAAAGCGGGGGTCTACGAGCAGTACTTC. Its translation is CASSLKAGVYEQYF.

The chain carries TRBV4-1 and TRBJ2-1; 7 nucleotides match TRBD2. The germline V gene encodes CDR1 MGHRA and CDR2 YSYEKL. This CDR3 is 18 amino acids long. V dropped 1 base and J dropped 3; count of bases not matched to a gene: 12. The CDR3 DNA is TGCGCCAGCAGCCAAGGTCCCAAGACTAGCAGAAACTACAATGAGCAGTTCTTC. It yields the protein CASSQGPKTSRNYNEQFF.